This T cell receptor (beta chain) derives from a study of blood T cell repertoires in COVID-19 (dated by TCRdb to 2019 to 2021). In the study overall: The collaborator samples originated in the United States, Italy and Spain and spanned the acute and convalescent phases of COVID-19. The prospective study material was composed of cDNA or gDNA derived from T cells, B-cell-depleted T cells, or PBMCs. Deeply sampled blood TCRbeta repertoires from subjects exposed to, actively infected with, or recovered from COVID-19 were included in the dataset. A freely available public database, intended as a resource for researchers studying the immune response to SARS-CoV-2, is where the repertoires were released. The samples were drawn from the first 160 participants of the ongoing ImmuneRACE study and from 950 to 1,500 subjects provided by 6 global collaborators. Sample metadata almost always included a de-identified subject ID, COVID-19 status, age in years and sex. Where available, HLA class I and class II types were obtained from metadata supplied by the sample provider rather than from assay-based typing.

The CDR3, from cysteine to phenylalanine, totals 14 residues. The read is trimmed to its CDR3 DNA, 42 bases read in frame from base 1. Cut back by 6 bases and 0 bases, the V and J ends lie 9 bases apart. CDR1 MDHEN and CDR2 SYDVKM are derived from the germline V gene. Overall results and qualifications from the work: The amount of clinical and demographic metadata varied by source and participant and was provided uncurated.

Collaborating institutions collected whole blood in K2EDTA tubes following their own protocols. For TCRbeta analysis, collaborators shipped samples as frozen whole blood, isolated PBMCs, or DNA extracted from either of those sample types. Turning to this clone: There is no known antigen for this receptor. The sample holds no much larger clone one base away, and base qualities are not on file.

TCRbeta CDR3 regions were amplified from genomic DNA by means of the immunoSEQ Assay, a bias-controlled multiplex PCR. The original pipeline was this. The number of nucleated cells in each sample was estimated by amplification of reference gene primers within the assay. To quantify the absolute abundance of each unique TCRbeta CDR3 rearrangement, sequence reads were collapsed and filtered. Productive Simpson clonality was computed per sample as the square root of Simpson's diversity index over productive rearrangements. TCRdb holds this immuneACCESS table with in-frame rearrangements only. Some clones are missing; in checked studies, unresolved V genes explain under half, and the rest has no known cause. V, J and clone size reflect that table, while D and trimming were determined from the DNA. This sample gives 100,000 to 150,000 clones in total; 70% to 80% of them show up just once. The top ten clones comprise roughly 25% of the sample.

Rearrangement joined TRBV28 to TRBJ1-3; 6 matching bases give a weak D call of TRBD1. The sequence derives from a human donor in a cohort sampled during active COVID-19. Sequenced input: peripheral blood. The nucleotide sequence reads TGTGCCAGCAGGAGACAGGACTCTGGAAACACCATATATTTT. Its protein product is CASRRQDSGNTIYF.